Given below is one TCR beta chain in context. Its antigen is not known. The junction departs from germline at one end; a sequencing error may be responsible. Amplified TCR beta CDR3 regions were obtained using RNA transcripts as template. A first-round RT-PCR used HTBI primers, followed by a second-round multiplex PCR. TCRdb re-analysed the multiplex PCR reads in MiXCR, keeping a single row per CDR3 protein. The table has 650,000 to 900,000 distinct CDR3 sequences, roughly two fifths seen once. The data originate from a study of Graves' ophthalmopathy and Graves' hyperthyroidism. Orbital computed tomography, together with clinical symptoms, serum thyroxine, TRAb and thyroid ultrasound, was used for diagnosis. The PBMC fraction was derived from 9.5 to 10 ml of fresh peripheral blood. Study observations and caveats: Clonotypes were expanded in thyroid at above 0.001 frequency, and most also appeared in blood.

The CDR3 has 14 residues. CDR1 SGHVS and CDR2 FQNEAQ come from the germline V gene. J is TRBJ1-4 and V is TRBV7-8; 8 nucleotides match TRBD1. Material for sequencing was peripheral blood. The receptor was isolated from an adult man with Graves' ophthalmopathy. The CDR3: CASSLAGQGERLFF. CDR3 nucleotides: TGTGCCAGCAGCTTAGCAGGACAGGGAGAAAGACTGTTTTTT.